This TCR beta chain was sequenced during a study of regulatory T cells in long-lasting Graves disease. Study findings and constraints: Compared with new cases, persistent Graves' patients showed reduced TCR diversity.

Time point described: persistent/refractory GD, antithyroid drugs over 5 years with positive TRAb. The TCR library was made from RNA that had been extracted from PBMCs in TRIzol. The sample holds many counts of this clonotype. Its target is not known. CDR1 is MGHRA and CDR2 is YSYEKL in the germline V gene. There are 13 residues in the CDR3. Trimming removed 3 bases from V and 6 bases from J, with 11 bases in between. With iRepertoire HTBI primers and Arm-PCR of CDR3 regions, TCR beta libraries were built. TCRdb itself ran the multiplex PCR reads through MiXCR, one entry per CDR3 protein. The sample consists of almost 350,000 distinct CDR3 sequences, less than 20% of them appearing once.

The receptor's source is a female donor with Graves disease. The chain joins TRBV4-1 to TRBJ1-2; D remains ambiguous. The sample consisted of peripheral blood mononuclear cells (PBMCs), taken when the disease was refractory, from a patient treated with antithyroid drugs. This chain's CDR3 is CASSHTESHGYTF. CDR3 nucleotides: TGCGCCAGCAGCCACACAGAGTCCCATGGCTACACCTTC.